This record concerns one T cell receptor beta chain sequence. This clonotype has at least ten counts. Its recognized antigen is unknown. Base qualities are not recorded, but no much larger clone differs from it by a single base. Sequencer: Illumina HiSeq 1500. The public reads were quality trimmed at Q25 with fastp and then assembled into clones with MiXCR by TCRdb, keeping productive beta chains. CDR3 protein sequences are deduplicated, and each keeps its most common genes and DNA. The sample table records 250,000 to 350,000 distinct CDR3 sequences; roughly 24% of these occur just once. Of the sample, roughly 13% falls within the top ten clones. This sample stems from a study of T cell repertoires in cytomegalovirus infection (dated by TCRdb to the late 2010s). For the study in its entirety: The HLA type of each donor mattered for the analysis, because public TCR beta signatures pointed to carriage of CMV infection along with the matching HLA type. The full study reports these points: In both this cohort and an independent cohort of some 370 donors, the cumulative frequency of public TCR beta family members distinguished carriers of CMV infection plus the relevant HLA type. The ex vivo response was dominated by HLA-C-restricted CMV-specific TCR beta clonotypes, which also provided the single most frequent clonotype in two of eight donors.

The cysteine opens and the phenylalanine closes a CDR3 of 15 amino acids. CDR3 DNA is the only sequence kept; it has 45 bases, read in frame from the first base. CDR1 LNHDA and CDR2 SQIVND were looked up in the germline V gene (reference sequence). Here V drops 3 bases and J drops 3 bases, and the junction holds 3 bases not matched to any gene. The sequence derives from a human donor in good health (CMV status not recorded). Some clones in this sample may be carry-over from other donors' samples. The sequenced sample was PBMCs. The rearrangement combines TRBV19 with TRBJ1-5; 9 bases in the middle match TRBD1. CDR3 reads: CASSIDRGNNQPQHF. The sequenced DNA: TGTGCCAGTAGTATCGACAGGGGGAACAATCAGCCCCAGCATTTT.